The clone carrying this TCR beta chain was recorded a few times. Its antigen is unknown. The data were taken from a study of blood T cells in healthy people across ages. V lost 5 bases to trimming and J lost 3 bases; unmatched junction nucleotides: 5. The CDR3 runs 14 residues. Germline V lookup: CDR1 LNHNV, CDR2 YYDKDF (reference sequence). Broader study findings: Any changes in expanded clonotypes were possibly confounded, as donor CMV status remained unknown. Naive T cell percentage and TCR beta diversity correlated strongly. A conclusive naive versus antigen-experienced comparison was prevented by the unsorted PBMCs.

All donors came from Russia, were Caucasian and healthy, and spanned ages about 6 to 100. Through a sample-barcoded 5' primer and a J-beta primer mix, a second PCR was run for roughly 7 to 12 cycles. TCRdb processed the 5' RACE reads anew with MiXCR; each CDR3 protein has one entry. The sample has roughly 720,000 distinct CDR3 sequences; 53% are singletons. The source is a man of 80 years or more in good health. The chain links TRBV15 to TRBJ2-3; 7 bases align to TRBD2. The material sequenced was blood. The CDR3 bases are TGTGCCACCAGCCGGGGCGGGAGAACAGATACGCAGTATTTT. This sequence encodes CATSRGGRTDTQYF.